These T cell receptor beta chains were read from a single sample in a study of cytomegalovirus exposure and HLA in healthy donors. This table comes from immunoSEQ multiplex PCR, and its TCRdb copy is limited to in-frame clones, with some not included. The sample holds approximately 160,000 clones, 80% to 90% seen once. Sequenced material: PBMCs. The source of these receptors is a woman aged 25-40 years in good health and CMV-seronegative. The CDR3 runs from the conserved cysteine through the conserved F or W. The D gene is left open where the match is weak. A clone size is listed for some rows: how often the clone was seen (once, few, many), or a class if it is expanded.

CDR3 protein	CDR3 DNA	V gene	J gene	clone size	D gene	CDR3 length
CASSEARSQLIAFF	TGTGCCAGCAGTGAAGCGCGGAGTCAGTTAATAGCTTTCTTT	TRBV6-1	TRBJ1-1	.	.	14
CATSSDTGETQYF	TGTGCCACCAGCAGTGATACCGGGGAGACCCAGTACTTC	TRBV15	TRBJ2-5	.	.	13
CASSHDGGYGYTF	TGCGCCAGCAGCCATGACGGCGGCTATGGCTACACCTTC	TRBV5-1	TRBJ1-2	.	.	13
CATSSNTGYNEQFF	TGTGCCACCAGCAGCAACACAGGCTACAATGAGCAGTTCTTC	TRBV15	TRBJ2-1	.	.	14
CASSLSRDTEQYF	TGTGCCAGCAGCCTGTCCCGGGACACCGAGCAGTACTTC	TRBV13	TRBJ2-7	.	.	13
CASSEGQGGTDTQYF	TGTGCCAGCAGTGAGGGACAGGGGGGCACAGATACGCAGTATTTT	TRBV25-1	TRBJ2-3	.	TRBD1	15
CAIGQQGSTGELFF	TGTGCCATCGGCCAGCAGGGTAGTACCGGGGAGCTGTTTTTT	TRBV10-3	TRBJ2-2	.	.	14
CASSQTGTPGNTIYF	TGTGCCAGCAGCCAGACCGGGACGCCTGGAAACACCATATATTTT	TRBV9	TRBJ1-3	few	.	15
CASSLVFRGTDTQYF	TGCGCCAGCAGCTTGGTATTCAGGGGAACAGATACGCAGTATTTT	TRBV5-1	TRBJ2-3	.	.	15
CASSSWAEQYF	TGTGCCAGCAGTAGTTGGGCCGAGCAGTACTTC	TRBV6-6	TRBJ2-7	.	.	11
CASSLAGQGSETQYF	TGTGCCAGCAGCTTAGCGGGACAGGGTAGCGAGACCCAGTACTTC	TRBV7-2	TRBJ2-5	.	TRBD1	15
CAWTGTGLREKLFF	TGTGCCTGGACAGGGACAGGGCTTCGTGAAAAACTGTTTTTT	TRBV30	TRBJ1-4	.	TRBD1	14
CASSLGSGRNIQYF	TGCGCCAGCAGCCTTGGGTCAGGAAGAAACATTCAGTACTTC	TRBV4-3	TRBJ2-4	.	.	14
CASKIAGEQYF	TGTGCCAGCAAGATAGCTGGTGAGCAGTACTTC	TRBV2	TRBJ2-7	.	.	11
CASSLAPVRGNEQFF	TGTGCCAGCAGTTTAGCCCCCGTGAGGGGTAATGAGCAGTTCTTC	TRBV27	TRBJ2-1	.	.	15
CASRRMGLAGQETQYF	TGTGCCAGCAGGCGTATGGGACTAGCGGGGCAAGAGACCCAGTACTTC	TRBV28	TRBJ2-5	.	TRBD2	16
CASSLSPYEQYF	TGTGCCAGCAGCTTGTCACCTTACGAGCAGTACTTC	TRBV5-6	TRBJ2-7	.	.	12
CASSFGTGDEAFF	TGTGCCAGCAGCTTCGGGACAGGGGATGAAGCTTTCTTT	TRBV11-3	TRBJ1-1	once	TRBD1	13
CASSFARGYEQYF	TGTGCCAGCAGCTTTGCCCGAGGGTACGAGCAGTACTTC	TRBV7-2	TRBJ2-7	.	.	13
CASSLGPGRGSYEQYF	TGTGCCAGCAGCTTAGGTCCCGGGAGAGGATCCTACGAGCAGTACTTC	TRBV7-6	TRBJ2-7	.	.	16
CASRTAYSNQPQHF	TGTGCCAGCAGGACAGCGTATAGCAATCAGCCCCAGCATTTT	TRBV19	TRBJ1-5	.	.	14
CASRDDRLAYGYTF	TGTGCCAGCAGGGATGACAGGTTGGCCTATGGCTACACCTTC	TRBV2	TRBJ1-2	.	.	14
CASSAGRVTQYF	TGTGCCAGTAGTGCCGGTCGAGTGACCCAGTACTTC	TRBV19	TRBJ2-5	once	.	12
CACQDTGFTGELFF	TGTGCCTGCCAAGATACAGGGTTTACCGGGGAGCTGTTTTTT	TRBV30	TRBJ2-2	.	.	14
CASSTPTGMGLAGVKDEQFF	TGTGCCAGCAGCACGCCGACAGGGATGGGACTAGCGGGAGTGAAGGATGAGCAGTTCTTC	TRBV7-6	TRBJ2-1	.	TRBD2	20
CSVPQPYGYTF	TGCAGCGTTCCGCAGCCATATGGCTACACCTTC	TRBV29-1	TRBJ1-2	.	.	11
CASSLVLLGQGYGYTF	TGTGCCAGCAGTTTGGTCCTTTTAGGACAGGGCTATGGCTACACCTTC	TRBV28	TRBJ1-2	.	TRBD1	16
CASSLGVPVAPTYEQYF	TGTGCCAGCAGTTTAGGAGTCCCAGTGGCCCCTACCTACGAGCAGTACTTC	TRBV27	TRBJ2-7	.	.	17
CASSTTGYTGELFF	TGTGCCAGCAGTACGACAGGGTATACCGGGGAGCTGTTTTTT	TRBV9	TRBJ2-2	.	TRBD1	14
CASTQRASGRTNEQFF	TGTGCCAGCACTCAACGGGCCAGCGGGAGGACCAATGAGCAGTTCTTC	TRBV7-2	TRBJ2-1	once	TRBD2	16
CASSFQGHTDTQYF	TGTGCCAGCAGCTTTCAGGGGCACACAGATACGCAGTATTTT	TRBV7-2	TRBJ2-3	.	.	14
CASSQDSSSTDTQYF	TGCGCCAGCAGCCAAGACTCGTCTAGCACAGATACGCAGTATTTT	TRBV4-3	TRBJ2-3	.	.	15
CASSQDLSSGANVLTF	TGCGCCAGCAGCCAAGATCTAAGCTCTGGGGCCAACGTCCTGACTTTC	TRBV4-3	TRBJ2-6	.	.	16
CASSARTSGPEEQYF	TGCGCCAGCAGCGCTCGGACTAGCGGACCTGAGGAGCAGTACTTC	TRBV4-1	TRBJ2-7	.	TRBD2	15
CASTPGTVNTEAFF	TGTGCCAGCACGCCCGGGACAGTAAACACTGAAGCTTTCTTT	TRBV7-9	TRBJ1-1	.	TRBD1	14
CATCTGALNTEAFF	TGTGCCACCTGTACAGGGGCCTTGAACACTGAAGCTTTCTTT	TRBV28	TRBJ1-1	.	TRBD1	14